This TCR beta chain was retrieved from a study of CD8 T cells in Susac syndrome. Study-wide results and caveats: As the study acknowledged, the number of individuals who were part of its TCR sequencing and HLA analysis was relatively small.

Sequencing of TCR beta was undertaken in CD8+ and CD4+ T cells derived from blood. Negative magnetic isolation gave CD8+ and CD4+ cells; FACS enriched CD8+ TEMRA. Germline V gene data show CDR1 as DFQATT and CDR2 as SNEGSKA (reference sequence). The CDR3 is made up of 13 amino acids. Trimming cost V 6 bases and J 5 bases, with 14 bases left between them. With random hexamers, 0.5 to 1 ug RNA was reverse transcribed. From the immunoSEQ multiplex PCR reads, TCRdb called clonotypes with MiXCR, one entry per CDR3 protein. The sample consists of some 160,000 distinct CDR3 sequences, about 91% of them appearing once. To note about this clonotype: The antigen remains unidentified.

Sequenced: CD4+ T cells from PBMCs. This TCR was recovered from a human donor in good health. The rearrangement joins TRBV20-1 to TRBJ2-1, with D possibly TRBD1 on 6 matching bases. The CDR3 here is CSAFGTSHNEQFF. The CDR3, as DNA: TGCAGTGCATTCGGGACATCTCACAATGAGCAGTTCTTC.